The 8 T cell receptor beta chains presented below share a single source sample, sequenced in a study of CD8 T cells in Susac syndrome. RNA amounts of roughly 0.45 to 1 ug underwent reverse transcription with random hexamers. TCRdb itself ran the immunoSEQ multiplex PCR reads through MiXCR, one entry per CDR3 protein. Among 150,000 to 200,000 distinct CDR3 sequences listed, around 94% were seen once. Sample: CD4+ T cells from PBMCs. Source of these receptors: a human donor in good health.

This clonotype has only one observation. V and J are TRBV9 and TRBJ1-1; no clear D. Germline V gene lookup returns CDR1 SGDLS and CDR2 YYNGEE. The V and J ends lost 1 base and 6 bases respectively, with 10 bases between them. There are 13 residues in the CDR3. Here the CDR3 reads CASSVSGGAEAFF. CDR3 bases: TGTGCCAGCAGCGTATCAGGTGGGGCTGAAGCTTTCTTT.

The J gene is TRBJ2-7, the V gene TRBV3-1, with a weak D call TRBD1 (5 bases). Germline V gene sequence: CDR1 LGHDT, CDR2 YNNKEL (reference sequence). Between the trimmed V and J ends, which lost 4 bases and 7 bases, there was a span of 14 bases. This CDR3 comprises 13 residues. The CDR3 DNA follows: TGTGCCAGCAGCCTCAGGTCAGGGTTTGAGCAGTACTTC. Its translation is CASSLRSGFEQYF.

In this sample, this clonotype turned up a few times. The chain employs TRBV7-2 and TRBJ2-1; D uncertain. Per germline, CDR1 SGHTA and CDR2 FQGNSA. V lost 1 base to trimming and J lost 9 bases, with 10 bases between them. The CDR3 spans 13 residues. CDR3 loop: CASSLVASGEQFF. CDR3 in DNA: TGTGCCAGCAGCTTAGTGGCAAGTGGTGAGCAGTTCTTC.

CDR3 loop: CASSYQRSPVWRTKNIQYF. The CDR3, as DNA: TGTGCCAGCAGTTACCAGCGTAGTCCCGTGTGGCGGACCAAAAACATTCAGTACTTC. This chain links TRBV6-2 or TRBV6-3 with TRBJ2-4; D gene uncertain. The ends were cut back, 2 bases at V and 2 bases at J, with 22 bases in the middle. The CDR3 has 19 amino acids. Germline lookup yields CDR1 MNHEY and CDR2 SVGEGT.

J is TRBJ2-1 and V is TRBV6-2 or TRBV6-3, with 10 bases aligning to TRBD2. The V segment lost 5 bases and the J segment 9 bases; nucleotides outside the gene matches: 10. The CDR3 contains 15 residues. CDR1 and CDR2 (germline): MNHEY, SVGEGT. CDR3: CASSPPSSGGAEQFF. CDR3 DNA: TGTGCCAGCAGTCCCCCTAGCAGCGGGGGGGCTGAGCAGTTCTTC.

The chain links TRBV19 to TRBJ2-7; 7 bases fit TRBD1. The ends lost 5 bases at V and 3 bases at J; junction bases unmatched: 13. Germline V gene lookup returns CDR1 LNHDA and CDR2 SQIVND (reference sequence). The CDR3 runs to 16 residues. The CDR3: CASSRNIGTEIYEQYF. The CDR3 DNA reads as TGTGCCAGTAGTCGTAACATCGGGACAGAGATCTACGAGCAGTACTTC.

This chain joins TRBV24-1 and TRBJ2-3; 9 bases are shared with TRBD1. Trimming removed 6 bases from V and 6 bases from J; junction bases left unmatched: 9. This CDR3 comprises 15 residues. In germline, CDR1 is KGHDR, CDR2 SFDVKD. The CDR3 reads CATSPGQGSLDTQYF. The CDR3 DNA follows: TGTGCCACCAGTCCGGGACAGGGCTCTTTGGATACGCAGTATTTT.

This chain joins TRBV29-1 and TRBJ2-7, with TRBD1 matching 9 bases. With 6 bases clipped from V and 0 bases from J, the junction kept 6 bases outside the gene matches. Germline-derived CDR1 and CDR2 are SQVTM and ANQGSEA. CDR3 length: 14 amino acids. This chain's CDR3 is CSVSGQGSSYEQYF. Here the CDR3 DNA reads TGCAGCGTATCGGGACAGGGTAGCTCCTACGAGCAGTACTTC.